The subject of this entry is one T cell receptor (beta chain). This sample is part of a study of blood T cell repertoires in COVID-19. In the study overall: Samples taken during acute and convalescent COVID-19 were collected in the United States, Italy and Spain. T cells, B-cell-depleted T cells, or PBMCs supplied cDNA or gDNA.

Trimming took 5 bases from V and 3 from J, leaving 7 bases between them. Germline V gene sequence: CDR1 MDHEN, CDR2 SYDVKM. The CDR3 has 12 amino acids. Source study methods: Reference gene primer amplification yielded estimated nucleated cell counts. Sequenced by immunoSEQ multiplex PCR; TCRdb stores in-frame clones only, minus some. V and J calls and clone size are those listed in that table; D and trimming were worked out from the DNA. The top ten clones hold approximately 20% of a sample with roughly 84,000 clones, approximately 86% of them seen once. This chain links TRBV28 with TRBJ1-2; D is unresolved. The sample consisted of peripheral blood. This receptor was identified in a man aged 80 or over with active or convalescent COVID-19. CDR3 DNA: TGTGCCAGCAGTCCCGGGGACTATGGCTACACCTTC. As protein: CASSPGDYGYTF.